One sample yielded the 9 T cell receptor beta chains listed below, sequenced in a study of CD8 T cells in ankylosing spondylitis. TCRdb reprocessed the 5' RACE reads with MiXCR, giving one entry per CDR3 protein. Of approximately 260,000 distinct CDR3 sequences in the sample, roughly 8.6% were seen once. Sequenced material: blood, either unsorted or a sorted T cell fraction (not recorded which). The source of these receptors is a male donor with ankylosing spondylitis or in good health (not recorded which).

A few counts support this clonotype. This chain connects TRBV7-2 to TRBJ2-7; D is possibly TRBD1 or TRBD2 (6 bases each). CDR3 length: 14 residues. CDR1 is SGHTA and CDR2 is FQGNSA in the germline V gene. Trimming left V 5 bases short and J 2 bases short, with 13 bases between. CDR3 protein: CASSPYGGPYEQYF. As DNA, the CDR3 is TGTGCCAGCAGCCCCTATGGGGGGCCCTACGAGCAGTACTTC.

This clonotype was seen repeatedly, ten times or more. The genes are TRBV28 and TRBJ2-1; perhaps TRBD2 as D (5 bases). CDR1 is MDHEN and CDR2 is SYDVKM in the germline V gene. The CDR3 runs 12 residues. Trimming took off 6 bases at V and 10 bases at J, with 13 bases between the two ends. CDR3 sequence: CASSPLGREQFF. The CDR3 DNA is TGTGCCAGCAGCCCTTTGGGGAGAGAGCAGTTCTTC.

A note on this clonotype: Here the CDR3 omits its conserved ending phenylalanine or tryptophan, so a read error is the likely source. The chain combines TRBV4-3 with TRBJ2-6, with 9 positions matching TRBD1. The CDR3 loop spans 16 amino acids. The germline V gene encodes CDR1 LGHNA and CDR2 YSLEER. After removal of 5 bases from V and 4 bases from J, the junction contained 6 bases not matched to a gene. DNA for the CDR3: TGCGCCAGCAGCAACTACAGGGGGCGCGGGGCCAACGTCCTGACTTTA. Protein: CASSNYRGRGANVLTL.

This clonotype was counted many times. The chain recombines TRBV10-3 with TRBJ2-3; D remains unclear. V was cut by 6 bases and J by 1 base, with 2 bases left in between. Germline values: CDR1 ENHRY, CDR2 SYGVKD. The CDR3 consists of 11 residues. The CDR3 region has the DNA TGTGCCATCAGCGGCACAGATACGCAGTATTTT. Translated, it gives CAISGTDTQYF.

Many counts were recorded for this clonotype. The chain joins TRBV20-1 to TRBJ2-5; 8 bases fit TRBD2. Losses at the gene ends were 6 bases for V and 4 bases for J; bases not matched to a gene: 7. The CDR3 consists of 13 residues. CDR1 is DFQATT and CDR2 is SNEGSKA in the germline V gene (reference sequence). The DNA for the CDR3 is TGCAGTGCATTCCTAGCGGGTGTAGAGACCCAGTACTTC. It is translated as CSAFLAGVETQYF.

This clonotype was counted ten times or more. The chain uses TRBV15 and TRBJ2-7, with D possibly matching TRBD2 (5 bases). The CDR3 consists of 13 residues. Germline CDR1 is LNHNV and CDR2 is YYDKDF (reference sequence). V was shortened by 1 base and J by 6 bases, with 10 bases between the two germline ends. CDR3 protein: CATSRGGFSEQYF. DNA for the CDR3: TGTGCCACCAGCAGAGGAGGGTTCTCCGAGCAGTACTTC.

This clonotype has a handful of counts. This sequence joins TRBV27 and TRBJ2-3; weak D call: TRBD1 (6 bases). The germline CDR1 and CDR2 sequences are MNHEY and SMNVEV (reference sequence). The V gene lost 7 bases and the J gene lost 2 bases, with 16 bases spanning the gap. CDR3 length equals 15 residues. For the CDR3, the DNA is TGTGCCAGCATCTCCTTCAGGGGACCCACAGATACGCAGTATTTT. It is translated as CASISFRGPTDTQYF.

This clonotype was detected many times. J is TRBJ2-5 and V is TRBV20-1; 7 bases match TRBD2. This CDR3 contains 13 residues. Germline values: CDR1 DFQATT, CDR2 SNEGSKA (reference sequence). After removal of 6 bases from V and 1 base from J, the junction contained 5 bases not matched to a gene. The CDR3 loop is CSASRTSQETQYF. CDR3 coding DNA: TGCAGTGCCTCCCGGACTAGCCAAGAGACCCAGTACTTC.

This clonotype has ten or more counts. The chain combines TRBV12-3 or TRBV12-4 with TRBJ2-1; TRBD1 agrees at 10 bases. Trimming cost V 2 bases and J 7 bases; bases outside gene matches: 11. This CDR3 contains 17 residues. Written as DNA, the CDR3 is TGTGCCAGCAGTTTAAGGGGGACAGGGGAAGGTAGTAATGAGCAGTTCTTC. It codes for CASSLRGTGEGSNEQFF.